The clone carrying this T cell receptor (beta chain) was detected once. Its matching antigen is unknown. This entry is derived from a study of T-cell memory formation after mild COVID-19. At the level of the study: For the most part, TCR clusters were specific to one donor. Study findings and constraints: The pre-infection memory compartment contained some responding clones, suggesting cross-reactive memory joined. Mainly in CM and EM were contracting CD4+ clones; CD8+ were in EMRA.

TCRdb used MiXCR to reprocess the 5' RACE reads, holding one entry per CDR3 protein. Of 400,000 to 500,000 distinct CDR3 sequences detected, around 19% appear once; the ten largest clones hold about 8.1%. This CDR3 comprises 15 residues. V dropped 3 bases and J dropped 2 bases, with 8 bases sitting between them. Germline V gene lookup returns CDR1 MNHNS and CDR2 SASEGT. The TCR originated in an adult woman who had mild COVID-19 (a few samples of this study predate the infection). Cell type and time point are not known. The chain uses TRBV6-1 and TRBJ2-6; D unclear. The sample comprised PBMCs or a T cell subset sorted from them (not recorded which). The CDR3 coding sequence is TGTGCCAGCAGTGACAGCTTCGCTGGGGCCAACGTCCTGACTTTC. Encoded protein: CASSDSFAGANVLTF.